This T cell receptor (beta chain) derives from a study of CD8 T cells in ankylosing spondylitis. The V and J ends lost 7 bases and 11 bases respectively, with 15 bases between them. Looked up from germline, CDR1 is SGHDT and CDR2 is YYEEEE. The CDR3 contains 11 residues. Points from the study as a whole: Previously reported in reactive arthritis synovial fluid and blood were some of the motif variants. Within matched ankylosing spondylitis synovial fluid, disease-linked clones were reportedly significantly enriched.

This clonotype was counted at least ten times. Its specificity is unknown. Using its own MiXCR run on the 5' RACE reads, TCRdb lists one record per CDR3 protein. The sample consists of 200,000 to 300,000 distinct CDR3 sequences, 8.2% of them appearing once. The sample was blood, either unsorted or a sorted T cell fraction (not recorded which). This rearrangement joins TRBV5-6 to TRBJ1-1; D perhaps matches TRBD1 (6 bases). The receptor was isolated from a female donor with ankylosing spondylitis or in good health (not recorded which). The CDR3 loop is CASGPIRGAFF. DNA of the CDR3: TGTGCCAGCGGACCTATAAGGGGGGCTTTCTTT.